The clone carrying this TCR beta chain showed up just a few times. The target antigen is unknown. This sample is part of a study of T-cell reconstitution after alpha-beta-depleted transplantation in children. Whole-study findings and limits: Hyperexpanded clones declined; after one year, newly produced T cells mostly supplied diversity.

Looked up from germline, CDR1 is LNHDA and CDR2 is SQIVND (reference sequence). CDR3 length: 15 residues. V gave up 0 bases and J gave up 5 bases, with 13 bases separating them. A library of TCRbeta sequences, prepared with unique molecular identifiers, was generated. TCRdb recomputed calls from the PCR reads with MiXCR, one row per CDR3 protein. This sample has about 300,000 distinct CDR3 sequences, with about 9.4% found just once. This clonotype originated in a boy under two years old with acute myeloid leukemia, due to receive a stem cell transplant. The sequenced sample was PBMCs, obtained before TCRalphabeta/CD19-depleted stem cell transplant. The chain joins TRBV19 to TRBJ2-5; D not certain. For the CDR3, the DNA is TGTGCCAGTAGTATAGATTTAGGCATGGGCGAGACCCAGTACTTC. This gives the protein CASSIDLGMGETQYF.